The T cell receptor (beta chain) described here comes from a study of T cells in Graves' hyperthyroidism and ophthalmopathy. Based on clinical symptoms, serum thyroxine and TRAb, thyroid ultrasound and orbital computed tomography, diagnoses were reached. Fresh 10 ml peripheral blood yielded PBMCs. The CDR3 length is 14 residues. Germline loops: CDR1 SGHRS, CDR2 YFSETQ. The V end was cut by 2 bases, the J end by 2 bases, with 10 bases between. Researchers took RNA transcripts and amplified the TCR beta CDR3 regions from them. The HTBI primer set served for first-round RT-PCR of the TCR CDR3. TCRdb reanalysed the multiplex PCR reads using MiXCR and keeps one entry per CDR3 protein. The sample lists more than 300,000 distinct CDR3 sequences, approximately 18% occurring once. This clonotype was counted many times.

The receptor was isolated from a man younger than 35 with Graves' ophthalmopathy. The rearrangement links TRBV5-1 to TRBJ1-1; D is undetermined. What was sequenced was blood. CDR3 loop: CASSFTELNTEAFF. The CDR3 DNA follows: TGCGCCAGCAGCTTTACAGAGCTTAACACTGAAGCTTTCTTT.